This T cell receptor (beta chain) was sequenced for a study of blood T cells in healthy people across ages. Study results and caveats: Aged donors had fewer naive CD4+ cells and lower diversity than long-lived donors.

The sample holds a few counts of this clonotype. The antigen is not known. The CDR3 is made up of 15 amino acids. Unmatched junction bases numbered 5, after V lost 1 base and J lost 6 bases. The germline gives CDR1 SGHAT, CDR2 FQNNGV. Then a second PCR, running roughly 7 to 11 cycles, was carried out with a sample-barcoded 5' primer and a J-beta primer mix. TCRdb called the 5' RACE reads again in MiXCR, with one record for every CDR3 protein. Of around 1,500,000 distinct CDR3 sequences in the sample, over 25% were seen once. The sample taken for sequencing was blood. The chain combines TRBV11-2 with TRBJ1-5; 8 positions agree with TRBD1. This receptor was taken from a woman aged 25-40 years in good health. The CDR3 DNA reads TGTGCCAGCAGCTTAGGCACCGACAGGGGTCAGCCCCAGCATTTT. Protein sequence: CASSLGTDRGQPQHF.